This TCR beta chain was captured by sequencing in a study of vaccination and CD4 T cells after COVID-19. Study information: Either the Pfizer-BioNTech BNT162b2 or Moderna mRNA-1273 vaccine was given as two doses. Cells were stimulated with overlapping spike peptide pools from SARS-CoV-2, HCoV-NL63, HCoV-OC43 and HCoV-229E.

The Oncomine TCR Beta short-read assay generated sequence data from the DNA of cultured CD4+ T cells. From the PCR reads, TCRdb called clonotypes with MiXCR, one entry per CDR3 protein. The data show around 7,400 distinct CDR3 sequences, around 50% seen once. Concerning this clonotype: As yet, its antigen is unknown.

Treatment indicated: approximately nine-day PBMC culture with coronavirus spike peptide pools or control peptides (ViraFEST assay). These CD4+ T cells came from an unexposed donor, sampled before the COVID-19 pandemic (2011-2018). Trimming removed 1 base from V and 7 bases from J, with 11 bases in between. The germline CDR1 and CDR2 sequences are KGHSH and LQKENI. CDR3 length: 15 residues. This TCR was sampled from a human donor in good health. The V call is TRBV18, the J call TRBJ1-6; maybe TRBD1 (5 bases). The source material was CD4+ T cells from blood, cultured in vitro. CDR3 bases: TGTGCCAGCTCACCACAGGGGAGCCAAAATTCACCCCTCCACTTT. It codes for CASSPQGSQNSPLHF.